A selection of T cell receptor beta chains follows, all from one sample in a study of CD8+CD57+ T cells in acquired aplastic anemia. TCRdb re-analysed the reads in MiXCR, keeping a single row per CDR3 protein. Altogether some 180,000 distinct CDR3 sequences are present, roughly 65% being singletons, with the ten largest covering approximately 40%. What was sequenced was sorted CD4+, CD8+, or CD8+CD57+ T cells (not recorded which) from PBMCs. These receptors were obtained from a human donor with aplastic anemia. Each CDR3 is given with its conserved first and last residue. The order of the fields is J gene, D gene, V gene, clone size, CDR3 protein, CDR3 DNA. A D gene is named only where the DNA matches it firmly. Clone size appears in some rows only: once, few, many, or a class for an expanded clone.

>TRBJ1-5|-|TRBV2|-
CASKGQKNQPQHF
TGTGCCAGCAAAGGACAAAAGAATCAGCCCCAGCATTTT
>TRBJ1-3|-|TRBV2|-
CASSEFRARGNPIYF
TGTGCCAGCAGTGAATTCAGGGCTCGTGGAAACCCCATATATTTT
>TRBJ2-1|-|TRBV24-1|once
CATSDSWTDNNEQFF
TGTGCCACCAGTGATTCCTGGACAGACAACAATGAGCAGTTCTTC
>TRBJ1-6|-|TRBV20-1|-
CSARDPGRGSPLHF
TGCAGTGCTAGAGATCCGGGAAGAGGGTCACCCCTCCACTTT
>TRBJ1-5|-|TRBV4-3|once
CASSQDRSNQPQHF
TGCGCCAGCAGCCAAGATCGGTCCAATCAGCCCCAGCATTTT
>TRBJ2-7|-|TRBV5-1|-
CASSPKKDYEQYF
TGCGCCAGCAGCCCCAAGAAGGACTACGAGCAGTACTTC
>TRBJ1-5|TRBD1|TRBV29-1|-
CSVGNRDSKNQPQHF
TGCAGCGTTGGTAACCGGGACAGTAAGAATCAGCCCCAGCATTTT
>TRBJ2-5|-|TRBV12-3/TRBV12-4|once
CAISRGSRYQETQYF
TGTGCCATCTCAAGGGGGTCCCGGTACCAAGAGACCCAGTACTTC
>TRBJ2-1|-|TRBV7-3|-
CASSLSLSNEQFF
TGTGCCAGCAGCTTATCTCTCTCCAATGAGCAGTTCTTC
>TRBJ1-2|-|TRBV7-3|-
CASSIGRIYGYTF
TGTGCCAGCAGCATCGGGAGGATCTATGGCTACACCTTC
>TRBJ1-6|-|TRBV7-9|many
CASSSQTGWDSPLHF
TGTGCCAGCAGCTCCCAGACAGGTTGGGATTCACCCCTCCACTTT
>TRBJ1-4|-|TRBV29-1|-
CSVGAGATNEKLFF
TGCAGCGTTGGGGCGGGTGCAACTAATGAAAAACTGTTTTTT
>TRBJ2-1|-|TRBV19|-
CASRRGTSNNEQFF
TGTGCCAGTAGGCGAGGGACCTCCAACAATGAGCAGTTCTTC
>TRBJ2-2|TRBD2|TRBV7-3|few
CASSLRGDTGELFF
TGTGCCAGCAGCTTACGGGGGGACACCGGGGAGCTGTTTTTT
>TRBJ2-1|-|TRBV15|-
CATSRRGGLNEEQFF
TGTGCCACCAGCAGAAGGGGCGGTCTGAATGAGGAGCAGTTCTTC
>TRBJ2-7|-|TRBV7-9|-
CASSLFGDSYEQYF
TGTGCCAGCAGCTTATTTGGGGACTCCTACGAGCAGTACTTC
>TRBJ2-1|-|TRBV12-3/TRBV12-4|many
CASSSRAEWVF
TGTGCCAGCAGTTCCAGGGCCGAGTGGGTCTTC
>TRBJ1-5|-|TRBV7-2|many
CASSLGGQPQHF
TGTGCCAGCAGTTTAGGGGGTCAGCCCCAGCATTTT
>TRBJ1-2|-|TRBV9|many
CASSGAGSDYGYTF
TGTGCCAGCAGTGGGGCGGGTTCCGACTATGGCTACACCTTC
>TRBJ1-1|-|TRBV20-1|-
CSARTYEAFF
TGCAGTGCGAGGACCTATGAAGCTTTCTTT
>TRBJ2-7|-|TRBV19|-
CASSILRTDGLRQYF
TGTGCCAGTAGTATTTTGCGGACGGATGGGCTAAGGCAGTACTTC
>TRBJ2-1|TRBD1|TRBV5-1|-
CASSMGQLYNEQFF
TGCGCCAGCAGCATGGGACAGTTATACAATGAGCAGTTCTTC
>TRBJ2-7|-|TRBV20-1|-
CSASRGAGPYEQYF
TGCAGTGCTAGTCGGGGAGCAGGTCCCTACGAGCAGTACTTC
>TRBJ1-2|-|TRBV20-1|few
CSARVGRELYGYTF
TGCAGTGCTAGAGTTGGGAGGGAACTCTATGGCTACACCTTC
>TRBJ1-1|-|TRBV9|once
CAGLKGGGDTEAFF
TGTGCCGGCCTCAAAGGGGGAGGGGACACTGAAGCTTTCTTT
>TRBJ2-7|-|TRBV7-9|-
CASSTLVGPYEQYF
TGTGCCAGTAGTACTCTGGTCGGTCCCTACGAGCAGTACTTC
>TRBJ2-2|-|TRBV25-1|-
CASSELTSVTRELFF
TGTGCCAGCAGTGAGTTAACGTCGGTCACCAGGGAGCTGTTTTTT
>TRBJ2-2|-|TRBV15|-
CATSSTRSGELFF
TGTGCCACCAGCAGCACCCGCTCCGGGGAGCTGTTTTTT
>TRBJ2-5|-|TRBV11-2|-
CASSLNSGRETQYF
TGTGCCAGCAGCCTGAACTCGGGGCGGGAGACCCAGTACTTC
>TRBJ2-5|-|TRBV15|-
CATSRVQETQYF
TGTGCCACCAGCAGAGTCCAAGAGACCCAGTACTTC
>TRBJ2-5|-|TRBV2|-
CATRVLETQYF
TGTGCGACCAGGGTCTTGGAGACCCAGTACTTC
>TRBJ2-5|-|TRBV4-2|once
CASSLGTVPRETQYF
TGTGCCAGCAGCTTAGGAACGGTACCAAGGGAGACCCAGTACTTC
>TRBJ1-1|-|TRBV7-9|-
CASSLIWENTEAFF
TGTGCCAGCAGCTTAATCTGGGAGAACACTGAAGCTTTCTTT
>TRBJ1-1|-|TRBV9|-
CASSVGRTSEAFF
TGTGCCAGCAGCGTAGGACGAACCTCTGAAGCTTTCTTT
>TRBJ2-2|-|TRBV2|-
CASSVQGTKNTGELFF
TGTGCCAGCAGTGTCCAGGGAACGAAGAACACCGGGGAGCTGTTTTTT
>TRBJ2-7|-|TRBV20-1|once
CSARRDYEQYF
TGCAGTGCTAGGAGGGACTACGAGCAGTACTTC
>TRBJ1-2|-|TRBV19|-
CASREVRDTPNYGYTF
TGTGCCAGTAGGGAGGTCCGGGACACACCTAACTATGGCTACACCTTC
>TRBJ2-7|TRBD1|TRBV19|-
CASSDRGMDEQYF
TGTGCCAGTAGCGACAGGGGGATGGACGAGCAGTACTTC
>TRBJ2-4|-|TRBV5-5|many
CASSLWREQNIQYF
TGTGCCAGCAGCTTGTGGAGGGAGCAAAACATTCAGTACTTC
>TRBJ1-3|-|TRBV6-2/TRBV6-3|few
CASSYGSSGNTIYF
TGTGCCAGCAGTTACGGCAGCTCTGGAAACACCATATATTTT
>TRBJ2-7|TRBD2|TRBV2|-
CASSLSGVSYEQYF
TGTGCCAGCAGCTTAAGCGGGGTCTCCTACGAGCAGTACTTC
>TRBJ2-7|TRBD1|TRBV10-3|-
CAISADRGSRSYEQYF
TGTGCCATCAGTGCCGACAGGGGATCTCGGTCTTACGAGCAGTACTTC
>TRBJ2-3|-|TRBV5-1|-
CASSLGPPRASTDTQYF
TGCGCCAGCAGCTTGGGCCCCCCTAGGGCGAGCACAGATACGCAGTATTTT
>TRBJ1-5|-|TRBV20-1|few
CSATPSNQPQHF
TGCAGTGCTACGCCAAGCAATCAGCCCCAGCATTTT
>TRBJ1-5|-|TRBV19|-
CASSTISGGQPQHF
TGTGCCAGTAGTACAATCTCCGGGGGACAGCCCCAGCATTTT
>TRBJ2-7|TRBD1|TRBV9|many
CASSTQDRGPLEQYF
TGTGCCAGCAGCACCCAGGACAGGGGCCCCCTCGAGCAGTACTTC
>TRBJ2-5|-|TRBV6-5|-
CASRGAGTPEETQYF
TGTGCCAGCAGGGGGGCGGGGACACCTGAGGAGACCCAGTACTTC
>TRBJ2-2|TRBD2|TRBV7-8|-
CASRFTSGDGELFF
TGTGCCAGCAGATTTACTAGCGGGGACGGGGAGCTGTTTTTT
>TRBJ1-1|TRBD1|TRBV7-9|-
CASSPPGQGGTEAFF
TGTGCCAGCAGCCCACCGGGACAGGGGGGAACTGAAGCTTTCTTT
>TRBJ1-6|-|TRBV20-1|-
CSAEWPRNSPLHF
TGCAGTGCTGAATGGCCGAGAAATTCACCCCTCCACTTT
>TRBJ2-7|-|TRBV5-1|-
CASSLDRSAYEQYF
TGCGCCAGCAGCTTGGACAGGTCCGCCTACGAGCAGTACTTC
>TRBJ1-1|-|TRBV20-1|-
CSARDRVEGTEAFF
TGCAGTGCTAGAGACAGGGTAGAGGGCACTGAAGCCTTCTTT
>TRBJ2-2|-|TRBV7-3|-
CATSLGGPNTGELFF
TGTGCCACTTCACTGGGGGGGCCGAACACCGGGGAACTGTTTTTT
>TRBJ1-1|TRBD1|TRBV20-1|few
CSARTGGLNTEAFF
TGCAGTGCTAGGACAGGGGGCCTGAACACTGAAGCTTTCTTT